This T cell receptor (beta chain) was found in a study of shared clonotypes between healthy human individuals. Regarding the study as a whole: Only blood underwent sampling, and tissue repertoires likely differ. The genetic and exposure-history diversity represented was limited by few donors.

Without sorting, samples used around 92 million PBMCs for genomic DNA. The CDR3 loop spans 16 amino acids. V trimming: 4 bases; J trimming: 7 bases; junction bases outside the gene matches: 12. Per germline, CDR1 SGHDT and CDR2 YYEEEE. Original processing notes: ImmunoSEQ output lacked quality scores and full-length reads, limiting matched filtering. Profiled with immunoSEQ multiplex PCR; TCRdb holds only in-frame clones, not every one. From that table come the V and J calls and clone size; the DNA was used to work out D and trimming. Counted here are approximately 500,000 clones, roughly 80% occurring once; the ten biggest clones make up about 13%. This clone has only one observation. Its antigen is unknown.

Sequenced material: PBMCs. The V gene is TRBV5-6, the J gene TRBJ2-2, with 8 nucleotides matching TRBD2. The clonotype originates from a woman aged 40 to 50 in good health. Some clones in this sample may be carry-over from other donors' samples. The CDR3 DNA reads as TGTGCCAGCAGCCCACGAGGCGGGAGGATGGTCGGGGAGCTGTTTTTT. This codes for CASSPRGGRMVGELFF.